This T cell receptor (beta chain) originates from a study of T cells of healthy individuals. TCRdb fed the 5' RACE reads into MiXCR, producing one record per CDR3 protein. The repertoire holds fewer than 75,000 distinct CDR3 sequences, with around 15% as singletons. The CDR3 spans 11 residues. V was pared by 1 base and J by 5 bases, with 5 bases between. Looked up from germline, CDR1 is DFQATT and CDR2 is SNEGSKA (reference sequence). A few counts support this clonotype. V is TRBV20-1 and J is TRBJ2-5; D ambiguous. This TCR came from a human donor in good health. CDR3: CSARVGETQYF. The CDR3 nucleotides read TGCAGTGCTAGAGTTGGGGAGACCCAGTACTTC.